This T cell receptor (beta chain) was captured in a study of regulatory T cells in long-lasting Graves disease. Building the TCR beta libraries relied on iRepertoire HTBI primers, and CDR3 regions underwent Arm-PCR. TCRdb independently ran MiXCR on the multiplex PCR reads; one entry per CDR3 protein. This table holds approximately 500,000 distinct CDR3 sequences, 20% to 25% found once. This clonotype was seen only a few times. Stated time point: persistent/refractory GD, antithyroid drugs over 5 years with positive TRAb. With RNA extracted from PBMCs as input, the TCR library was made. In germline, CDR1 is LGHNA, CDR2 YSLEER. The CDR3 extends over 15 amino acids. Trimming pared 4 bases from V and 3 bases from J, leaving 12 bases between.

The receptor comes from a female donor with Graves disease. The sequencing here drew on peripheral blood mononuclear cells (PBMCs), taken when the disease was refractory, from a patient treated with antithyroid drugs. The chain is built from TRBV4-3 and TRBJ1-4, with D possibly being TRBD1 (6 bases). The CDR3 here is CASSRDGTPNEKLFF. The CDR3 bases are TGCGCCAGCAGCCGGGACGGGACACCTAATGAAAAACTGTTTTTT.